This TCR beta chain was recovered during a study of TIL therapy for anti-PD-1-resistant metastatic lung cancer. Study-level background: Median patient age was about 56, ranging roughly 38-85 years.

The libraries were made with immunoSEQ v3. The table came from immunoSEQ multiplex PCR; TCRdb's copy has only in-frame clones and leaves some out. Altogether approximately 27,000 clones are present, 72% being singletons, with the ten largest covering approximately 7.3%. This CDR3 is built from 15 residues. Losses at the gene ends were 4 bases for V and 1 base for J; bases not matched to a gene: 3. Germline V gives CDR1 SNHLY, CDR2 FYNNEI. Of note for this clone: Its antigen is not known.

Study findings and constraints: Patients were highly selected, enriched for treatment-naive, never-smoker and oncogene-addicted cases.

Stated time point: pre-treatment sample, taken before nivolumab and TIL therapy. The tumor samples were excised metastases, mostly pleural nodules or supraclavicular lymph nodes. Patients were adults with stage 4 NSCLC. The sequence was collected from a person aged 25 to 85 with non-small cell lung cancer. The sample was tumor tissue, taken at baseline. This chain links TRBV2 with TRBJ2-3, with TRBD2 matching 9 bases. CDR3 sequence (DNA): TGTGCCAGCAGTGCCGAGCGGGGGGGCACAGATACGCAGTATTTT. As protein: CASSAERGGTDTQYF.